The TCR beta chain described here comes from a study of control samples from healthy donors and cancer patients. The table came from immunoSEQ multiplex PCR; TCRdb's copy has only in-frame clones and leaves some out. The table records about 110,000 clones, approximately 90% of them present only once. The clonotype comes from a woman in her sixties or seventies with lung cancer. Material for sequencing was PBMCs.

The DNA for the CDR3 is TGTGCCAGCAGTCGCGGACAGGGCCATCAGCCCCAGCATTTT. It yields the protein CASSRGQGHQPQHF. This chain links TRBV27 with TRBJ1-5, with TRBD1 matching over 8 bases. The V segment lost 5 bases and the J segment 5 bases; nucleotides outside the gene matches: 5. This CDR3 has 14 residues. Germline values: CDR1 MNHEY, CDR2 SMNVEV (reference sequence).